The rows below give T cell receptor beta chains drawn from one sample of a study of blood T cell repertoires in COVID-19. TCRdb's table, derived via immunoSEQ multiplex PCR, lists solely in-frame clones and lacks some. The sample has roughly 230,000 clones, around 84% seen once. The sequenced sample was peripheral blood. The receptors come from a man in his forties or fifties with acute or convalescent COVID-19. The CDR3 runs from the conserved cysteine through the conserved F or W. Each record gives: CDR3 DNA, CDR3 protein, clone size, D gene, J gene, V gene. D genes are given only for firm matches. Some rows mark clone size as missing; the rest say once, few, many or name a class of expanded clone.

DNA: TGCGCCAGCAGCTTGGCCACCCAGGACTATGGCTACACCTTC
CDR3: CASSLATQDYGYTF
size: few
D: NA
J: TRBJ1-2
V: TRBV5-1

DNA: TGTGCCGGTAACAGACGAGGAGGGAACTATGGCTACACCTTC
CDR3: CAGNRRGGNYGYTF
size: NA
D: NA
J: TRBJ1-2
V: TRBV5-6

DNA: TGTGCCACTGGCGGGGGGGCCTTGTATGAGCAGTTCTTC
CDR3: CATGGGALYEQFF
size: few
D: TRBD2
J: TRBJ2-1
V: TRBV24-1

DNA: TGTGCCAGTTCCGCCAGGGGGACTGAAGCTTTCTTT
CDR3: CASSARGTEAFF
size: NA
D: TRBD1
J: TRBJ1-1
V: TRBV11-3

DNA: TGTGCCAGCAGCCAACAGGGGGCGGGTGAAAAACTGTTTTTT
CDR3: CASSQQGAGEKLFF
size: NA
D: TRBD1
J: TRBJ1-4
V: TRBV5-5

DNA: TGTGCCAGCAGTTTCGTGAGGGTAGGGACTGAAGCTTTCTTT
CDR3: CASSFVRVGTEAFF
size: once
D: NA
J: TRBJ1-1
V: TRBV6-5

DNA: TGTGCCAGCAGTCCCCCGGGACAGAGCTCTGGAAACACCATATATTTT
CDR3: CASSPPGQSSGNTIYF
size: NA
D: TRBD1
J: TRBJ1-3
V: TRBV28

DNA: TGTGCCACAAACCGCCGGGACTATGGCTACACCTTC
CDR3: CATNRRDYGYTF
size: NA
D: NA
J: TRBJ1-2
V: TRBV12-3/TRBV12-4

DNA: TGTGCCAGCAGCTTGGGAGGGAGTCCTAACTATGGCTACACCTTC
CDR3: CASSLGGSPNYGYTF
size: NA
D: NA
J: TRBJ1-2
V: TRBV5-4

DNA: TGTGCCAGCAGCCAAGAGACGATCCTGGCGGGACGAAAACTGTTTTTT
CDR3: CASSQETILAGRKLFF
size: NA
D: NA
J: TRBJ1-4
V: TRBV4-2

DNA: TGTGCCAGCAGCTTATCCCTAGGAGTAGGCGGGGAGCTGTTTTTT
CDR3: CASSLSLGVGGELFF
size: NA
D: NA
J: TRBJ2-2
V: TRBV11-3

DNA: TGTGCCAGCAGTACAACTAGCGGGGAGAGCTACGAGCAGTACTTC
CDR3: CASSTTSGESYEQYF
size: once
D: TRBD2
J: TRBJ2-7
V: TRBV6-5

DNA: TGTGCCAGCAGTTACTCCGGGTTCCGAGGGCATCAGCCCCAGCATTTT
CDR3: CASSYSGFRGHQPQHF
size: NA
D: NA
J: TRBJ1-5
V: TRBV6-2/TRBV6-3

DNA: TGTGCCAGCAGCCCCTGGAGAGCGATGAACACTGAAGCTTTCTTT
CDR3: CASSPWRAMNTEAFF
size: NA
D: NA
J: TRBJ1-1
V: TRBV28

DNA: TGTGCCAGCAGCGTAGGAGGGGGACAGGGAGGCGAGCAGTACTTC
CDR3: CASSVGGGQGGEQYF
size: NA
D: TRBD1
J: TRBJ2-7
V: TRBV9

DNA: TGCGCCAGCAGCCAAGCCAGGGACAGCGGTTATCCGCAGTACTTC
CDR3: CASSQARDSGYPQYF
size: NA
D: TRBD1
J: TRBJ2-7
V: TRBV4-3

DNA: TGCAGTGCGAAGGGGTGGGCCCTCCACTTT
CDR3: CSAKGWALHF
size: NA
D: NA
J: TRBJ1-6
V: TRBV20-1

DNA: TGCAGCGTTGATCTCGGTCCCGGGACAGGGGCTTTCTTT
CDR3: CSVDLGPGTGAFF
size: NA
D: TRBD1
J: TRBJ1-1
V: TRBV29-1

DNA: TGTGCCAGCAGCCCCCACAGGGAACCCACCACCGGGGAGCTGTTTTTT
CDR3: CASSPHREPTTGELFF
size: few
D: NA
J: TRBJ2-2
V: TRBV3-1/TRBV3-2

DNA: TGTGCCAGCAGTGGAGCAGGGGGGAACACTGAAGCTTTCTTT
CDR3: CASSGAGGNTEAFF
size: NA
D: TRBD1
J: TRBJ1-1
V: TRBV6-1

DNA: TGTGCCAGCTCCTGGGGGCGGGCGACAGGGAACGAGCAGTACTTC
CDR3: CASSWGRATGNEQYF
size: once
D: TRBD1
J: TRBJ2-7
V: TRBV2

DNA: TGTGCCAGCGAAGGAGACGAGCAGTACTTC
CDR3: CASEGDEQYF
size: few
D: NA
J: TRBJ2-7
V: TRBV6-4

DNA: TGTGCCAGCAGTTACTCCGACGGGGGGATTCTGGACACTGAAGCTTTCTTT
CDR3: CASSYSDGGILDTEAFF
size: NA
D: NA
J: TRBJ1-1
V: TRBV6-2/TRBV6-3

DNA: TGTGCCAGCAGACCAGGTATAGGGGTGATCAAACTACATAATGAAAAACTGTTTTTT
CDR3: CASRPGIGVIKLHNEKLFF
size: NA
D: NA
J: TRBJ1-4
V: TRBV28

DNA: TGCGCCAGCAGCTTGATTTTTGGGGCGAACACTGAAGCTTTCTTT
CDR3: CASSLIFGANTEAFF
size: NA
D: NA
J: TRBJ1-1
V: TRBV5-1

DNA: TGTGCCAGCAGCGTAGGCAGGAACAATAATTCACCCCTCCACTTT
CDR3: CASSVGRNNNSPLHF
size: NA
D: NA
J: TRBJ1-6
V: TRBV9

DNA: TGTGCCAGCAGCCAAGGGCCCCAGGTCAACTATGGCTACACCTTC
CDR3: CASSQGPQVNYGYTF
size: NA
D: NA
J: TRBJ1-2
V: TRBV3-1/TRBV3-2

DNA: TGTGCCAGCAGCTTCCTCGGTAGCGGGGGGTATGAGCAGTTCTTC
CDR3: CASSFLGSGGYEQFF
size: once
D: TRBD2
J: TRBJ2-1
V: TRBV7-2